This TCR beta chain originates from a study of T cells after yellow fever vaccination. Details on this clonotype: Its antigen is undetermined.

The germline V gene encodes CDR1 LNHDA and CDR2 SQIVND (reference sequence). V lost 2 bases and J lost 5; bases outside the gene matches: 9. The CDR3 runs to 15 residues. Whole-study findings and limits: Although the secondary response was weaker, it peaked faster, at day 5 versus 15. Post-booster reappearance was seen for most primary-vaccination clones (roughly 96% CD4, around 90% CD8). Clonotype sharing between CD4 and CD8 compartments was small.

Production of TCR cDNA was by 5'RACE template switching, which also added a universal primer site and UMIs. One entry per CDR3 protein results from TCRdb running MiXCR on the 5' RACE reads. In the table there are approximately 550,000 distinct CDR3 sequences, roughly 21% of which are singletons. The J gene is TRBJ2-7, the V gene TRBV19; 7 bases map to TRBD1. The sample in question was PBMCs, obtained 15 days after the yellow fever booster vaccination. The clonotype comes from a young man who received the YFV17D yellow fever vaccine. The CDR3 reads CASSISTGSMDEQYF. The CDR3 DNA follows: TGTGCCAGTAGTATATCGACAGGGTCGATGGACGAGCAGTACTTC.